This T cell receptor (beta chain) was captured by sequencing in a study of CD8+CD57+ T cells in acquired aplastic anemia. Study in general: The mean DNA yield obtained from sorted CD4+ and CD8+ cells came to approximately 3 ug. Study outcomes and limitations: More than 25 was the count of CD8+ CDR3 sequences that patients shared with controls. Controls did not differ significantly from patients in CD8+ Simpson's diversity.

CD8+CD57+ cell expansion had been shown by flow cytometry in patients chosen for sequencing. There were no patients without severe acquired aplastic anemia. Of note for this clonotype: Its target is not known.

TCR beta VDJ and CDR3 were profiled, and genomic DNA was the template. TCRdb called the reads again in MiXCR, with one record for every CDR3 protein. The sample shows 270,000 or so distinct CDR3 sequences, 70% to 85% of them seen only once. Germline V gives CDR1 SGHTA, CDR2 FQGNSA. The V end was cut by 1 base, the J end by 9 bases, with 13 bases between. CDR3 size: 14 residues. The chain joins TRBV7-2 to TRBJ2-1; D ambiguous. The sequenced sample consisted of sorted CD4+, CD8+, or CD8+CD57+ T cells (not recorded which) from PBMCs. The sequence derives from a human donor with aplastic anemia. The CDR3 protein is CASSLGAQDREQFF. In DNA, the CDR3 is TGTGCCAGCAGCTTAGGTGCGCAGGATCGTGAGCAGTTCTTC.